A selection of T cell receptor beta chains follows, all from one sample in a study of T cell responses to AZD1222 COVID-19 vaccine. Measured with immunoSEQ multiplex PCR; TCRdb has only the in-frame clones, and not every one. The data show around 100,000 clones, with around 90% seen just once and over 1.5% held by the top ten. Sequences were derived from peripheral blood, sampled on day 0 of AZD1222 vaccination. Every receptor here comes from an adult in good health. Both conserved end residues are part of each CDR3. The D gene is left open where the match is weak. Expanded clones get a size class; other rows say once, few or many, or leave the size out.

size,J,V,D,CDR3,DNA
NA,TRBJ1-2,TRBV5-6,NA,CASSRRPPEGLYYGYTF,TGTGCCAGCAGCAGAAGACCACCTGAGGGACTTTACTATGGCTACACCTTC
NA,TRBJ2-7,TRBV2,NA,CASSEGDSYEQYF,TGTGCCAGCAGTGAAGGGGATTCCTACGAGCAGTACTTC
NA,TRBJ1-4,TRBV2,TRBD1,CASSEEGGGGEKLFF,TGTGCCAGCAGTGAGGAAGGGGGCGGCGGTGAAAAACTGTTTTTT
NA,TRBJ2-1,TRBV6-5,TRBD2,CASTGTSGLPDEQFF,TGTGCCAGCACCGGGACTAGCGGGCTACCTGATGAGCAGTTCTTC
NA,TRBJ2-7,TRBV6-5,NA,CASSTQPGLIYEQYF,TGTGCCAGCAGTACCCAACCGGGACTGATATACGAGCAGTACTTC
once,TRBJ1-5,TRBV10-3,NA,CAIRAGYSNQPQHF,TGTGCCATCAGGGCAGGCTATAGCAATCAGCCCCAGCATTTT
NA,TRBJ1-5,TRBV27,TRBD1,CATAGGRAQPQHF,TGTGCCACCGCAGGGGGCCGGGCTCAGCCCCAGCATTTT
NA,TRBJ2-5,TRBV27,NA,CASSFRTGGETQYF,TGTGCCAGCAGTTTCAGGACTGGGGGAGAGACCCAGTACTTC
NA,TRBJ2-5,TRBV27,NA,CASSPSVGEMGETQYF,TGTGCCAGCAGTCCTTCAGTGGGAGAAATGGGAGAGACCCAGTACTTC
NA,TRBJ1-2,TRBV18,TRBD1,CASSQGQGATGYTF,TGTGCCAGCTCTCAGGGACAGGGGGCAACTGGCTACACCTTC
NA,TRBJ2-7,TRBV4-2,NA,CASSQEAGGAPYEQYF,TGTGCCAGCAGCCAAGAAGCTGGCGGGGCCCCCTACGAGCAGTACTTC
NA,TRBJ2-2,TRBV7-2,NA,CASSTGPNTGELFF,TGTGCCAGCAGCACGGGACCCAACACCGGGGAGCTGTTTTTT
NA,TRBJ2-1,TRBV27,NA,CASSPRGPYNEQFF,TGTGCCAGCAGCCCACGGGGGCCCTACAATGAGCAGTTCTTC
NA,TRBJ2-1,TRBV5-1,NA,CASSLEAGSSYNEQFF,TGCGCCAGCAGCTTGGAAGCAGGAAGCTCCTACAATGAGCAGTTCTTC
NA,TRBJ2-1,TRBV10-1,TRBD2,CASSALAGIGNEQFF,TGCGCCAGCAGTGCACTAGCGGGAATCGGCAATGAGCAGTTCTTC
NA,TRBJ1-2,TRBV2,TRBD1,CASSEAGQGLMRGYTF,TGTGCCAGCAGTGAAGCAGGACAGGGGCTAATGAGGGGCTACACCTTC
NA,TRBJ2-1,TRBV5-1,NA,CASSFETHNEQFF,TGCGCCAGCAGCTTCGAGACGCACAATGAGCAGTTCTTC
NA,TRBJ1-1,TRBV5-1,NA,CASSRTGQKNTEAFF,TGCGCCAGCAGCCGAACGGGACAAAAGAACACTGAAGCTTTCTTT
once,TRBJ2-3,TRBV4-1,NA,CASSQFQGSDTQYF,TGCGCCAGCAGCCAATTCCAGGGATCAGATACGCAGTATTTT
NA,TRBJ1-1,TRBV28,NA,CASRTEGAEAFF,TGTGCCAGCAGAACGGAGGGCGCTGAAGCTTTCTTT
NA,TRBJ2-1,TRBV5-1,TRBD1,CASSTGTGAGDEQFF,TGCGCCAGCAGTACCGGGACAGGGGCCGGGGATGAGCAGTTCTTC
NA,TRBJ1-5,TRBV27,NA,CASSLNPTVYSNQPQHF,TGTGCCAGCAGTTTAAACCCGACAGTATATAGCAATCAGCCCCAGCATTTT
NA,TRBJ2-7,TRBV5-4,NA,CASSSGRGYEQYF,TGTGCCAGCAGCTCTGGCCGGGGCTACGAGCAGTACTTC
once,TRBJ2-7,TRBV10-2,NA,CASSAGREGGYEQYF,TGCGCCAGCAGTGCGGGCAGGGAAGGGGGCTACGAGCAGTACTTC
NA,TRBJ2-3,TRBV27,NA,CASSSFNRSPSTDTQYF,TGTGCCAGCAGTAGTTTCAATAGGAGCCCTAGCACAGATACGCAGTATTTT
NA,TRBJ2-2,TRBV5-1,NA,CASRLGQNTGELFF,TGCGCCAGCAGATTGGGACAAAACACCGGGGAGCTGTTTTTT
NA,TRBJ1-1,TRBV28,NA,CASRQHLNTEAFF,TGTGCCAGCAGGCAACATTTGAACACTGAAGCTTTCTTT
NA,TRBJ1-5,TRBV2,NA,CASSELFGGNNQPQHF,TGTGCCAGCAGTGAATTATTCGGGGGGAACAATCAGCCCCAGCATTTT
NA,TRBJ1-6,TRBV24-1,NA,CATSAGTLYNSPLHF,TGTGCCACCAGTGCCGGGACCCTCTATAATTCACCCCTCCACTTT
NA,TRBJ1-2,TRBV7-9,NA,CASSSMGGLGVYGYTF,TGTGCCAGCAGCTCGATGGGAGGGTTGGGGGTGTATGGCTACACCTTC
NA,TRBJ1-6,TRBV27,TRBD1,CASSFMDRNNSPLHF,TGTGCCAGCAGTTTTATGGACAGGAATAATTCACCCCTCCACTTT
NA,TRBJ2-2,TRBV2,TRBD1,CASSGPGQDMATGELFF,TGTGCCAGCAGTGGACCCGGACAGGACATGGCCACCGGGGAGCTGTTTTTT
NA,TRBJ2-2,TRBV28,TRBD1,CASSTYRGRAGELFF,TGTGCCAGCAGTACCTACAGGGGTCGGGCCGGGGAGCTGTTTTTT
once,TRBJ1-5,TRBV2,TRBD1,CASIPGQGGQPQHF,TGTGCCAGCATACCGGGACAGGGAGGGCAGCCCCAGCATTTT
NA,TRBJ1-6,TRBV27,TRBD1,CASTTGGNNSPLHF,TGTGCCAGCACCACAGGGGGCAATAATTCACCCCTCCACTTT
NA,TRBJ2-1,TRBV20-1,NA,CSAQPVNEQFF,TGCAGTGCTCAACCCGTCAATGAGCAGTTCTTC
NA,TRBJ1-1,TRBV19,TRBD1,CASSPDRGYTEAFF,TGTGCCAGTAGTCCGGACAGGGGTTACACTGAAGCTTTCTTT
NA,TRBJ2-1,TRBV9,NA,CASSPYPGSNNEQFF,TGTGCCAGCAGCCCCTACCCCGGGTCTAACAATGAGCAGTTCTTC
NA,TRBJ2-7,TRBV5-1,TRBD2,CASSTQAGGPYEQYF,TGCGCCAGCAGCACGCAAGCGGGAGGGCCCTACGAGCAGTACTTC
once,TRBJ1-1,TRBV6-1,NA,CASSDPGGTGPFGAFF,TGTGCCAGCAGTGACCCCGGGGGTACAGGACCCTTCGGAGCTTTCTTT
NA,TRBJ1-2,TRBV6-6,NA,CASSYETGLNYGYTF,TGTGCCAGCAGTTACGAAACAGGGCTTAACTATGGCTACACCTTC
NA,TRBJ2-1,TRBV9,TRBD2,CASSGILAGGGNEQFF,TGTGCCAGCAGCGGGATACTAGCGGGAGGGGGCAATGAGCAGTTCTTC
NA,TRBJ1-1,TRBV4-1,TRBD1,CASSGPLRGTEAFF,TGCGCCAGCAGCGGACCCCTCAGGGGGACTGAAGCTTTCTTT
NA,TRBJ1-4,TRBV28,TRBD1,CASSWAGGSEKLFF,TGTGCCAGCAGTTGGGCAGGGGGCTCGGAAAAACTGTTTTTT
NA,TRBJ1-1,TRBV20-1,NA,CSANWNTEAFF,TGCAGTGCAAATTGGAACACTGAAGCTTTCTTT
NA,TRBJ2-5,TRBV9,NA,CASSVGVRFRETQYF,TGTGCCAGCAGCGTAGGGGTTAGATTTCGGGAGACCCAGTACTTC
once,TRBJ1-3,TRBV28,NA,CASSLDPQDLFGNTIYF,TGTGCCAGCAGTTTAGATCCTCAGGACCTCTTTGGAAACACCATATATTTT
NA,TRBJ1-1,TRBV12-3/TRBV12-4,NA,CASTLQDPWEAFF,TGTGCCAGCACCTTACAGGACCCTTGGGAAGCTTTCTTT
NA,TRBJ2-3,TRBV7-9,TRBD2,CASSFSGSTDTQYF,TGTGCCAGCAGCTTTAGCGGGAGCACAGATACGCAGTATTTT
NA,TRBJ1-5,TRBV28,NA,CASSFGVAQPQHF,TGTGCCAGCAGTTTCGGTGTGGCTCAGCCCCAGCATTTT
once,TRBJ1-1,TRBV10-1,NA,CASSESRYTEAFF,TGCGCCAGCAGTGAGAGTAGATACACTGAAGCTTTCTTT
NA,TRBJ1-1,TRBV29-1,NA,CSVDGNEAFF,TGCAGCGTTGATGGGAATGAAGCTTTCTTT
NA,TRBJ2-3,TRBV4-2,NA,CASSQDGSTDTQYF,TGTGCCAGCAGCCAAGACGGTTCCACAGATACGCAGTATTTT
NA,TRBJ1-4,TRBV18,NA,CASSPGGNNEKLFF,TGTGCCAGCTCACCGGGAGGGAACAATGAAAAACTGTTTTTT
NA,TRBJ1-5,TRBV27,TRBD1,CASSPRTGMGNQPQHF,TGTGCCAGCAGTCCCCGGACAGGGATGGGCAATCAGCCCCAGCATTTT
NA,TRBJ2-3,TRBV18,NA,CASSPPASSFTDTQYF,TGTGCCAGCTCACCACCAGCTAGCAGCTTTACAGATACGCAGTATTTT
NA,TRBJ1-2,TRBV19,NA,CASSISRGGYGYTF,TGTGCCAGTAGTATATCCAGGGGCGGCTATGGCTACACCTTC